The present T cell receptor beta chain was sequenced within a study of glioma-infiltrating T cells. The CDR3 sequence is 14 residues long. Germline V gene sequence: CDR1 SGHRS, CDR2 YFSETQ. J gave up 4 bases and V 2 bases, and 5 bases lay outside the gene matches. The iRepertoire nested amplicon-rescue multiplex PCR amplified TCR alpha and beta CDR3s from RNA. In TCRdb, the multiplex PCR reads were re-called with MiXCR into one record per CDR3 protein. The sample shows some 4,700 distinct CDR3 sequences, roughly 25% of them seen only once. This clonotype is deemed medium-sized. Its antigen is not known. The study's findings and limits: Only very few CDR3 sequences appeared in both tissue and blood.

Sequencing was performed on glioma tissue, nonneoplastic brain tissue, or PBMCs (not recorded which). J is TRBJ1-1 and V is TRBV5-1; TRBD1 aligns across 7 bases. The TCR comes from a human donor with low-grade glioma or glioblastoma, undergoing nonglioma brain surgery, or in good health (not recorded which). CDR3 DNA sequence: TGCGCCAGCAGCTTTGAGACAGGGCGCACTGAAGCTTTCTTT. Residues: CASSFETGRTEAFF.